This T cell receptor (beta chain) came from a study of T cells in tuberculosis. The method was immunoSEQ multiplex PCR; TCRdb's version includes in-frame clones alone and lacks a portion of them. The data show 55,000 to 65,000 clones, 81% seen once. Sorting used thawed, overnight-rested PBMC stained with anti-CD3, a viability dye and GMM-loaded CD1B tetramer. CD1B tetramers were loaded with Rhodococcus equi-derived C32 glucose monomycolate. PBMC for tetramer sorting were first depleted of CD14-expressing monocytes. Germline V lookup: CDR1 SGHTA, CDR2 FQGNSA. The junction had 9 bases not matched to a gene; V was cut back by 4 bases and J by 4 bases. The CDR3 spans 15 residues.

The chain uses TRBV7-2 and TRBJ1-2; TRBD1 matches at 7 bases. The TCR originated in an adult woman with latent tuberculosis. The sequenced sample consisted of CD1b-GMM tetramer-negative cells sorted from PBMCs. The CDR3 DNA is TGTGCCAGCAGCTCCTCGACAGGGTTCCCCTATGGCTACACCTTC. Protein: CASSSSTGFPYGYTF.